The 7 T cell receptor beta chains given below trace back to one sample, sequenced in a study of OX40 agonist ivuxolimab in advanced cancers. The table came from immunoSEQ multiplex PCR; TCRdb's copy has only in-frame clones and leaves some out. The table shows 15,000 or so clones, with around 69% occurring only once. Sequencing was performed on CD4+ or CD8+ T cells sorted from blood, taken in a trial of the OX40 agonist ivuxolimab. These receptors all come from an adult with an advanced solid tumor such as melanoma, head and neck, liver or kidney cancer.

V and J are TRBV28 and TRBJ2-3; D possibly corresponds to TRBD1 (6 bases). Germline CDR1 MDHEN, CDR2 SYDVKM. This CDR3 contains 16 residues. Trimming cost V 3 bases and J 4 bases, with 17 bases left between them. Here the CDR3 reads CASSLAGTTAADTQYF. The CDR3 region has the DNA TGTGCCAGCAGTTTGGCCGGGACAACCGCCGCAGATACGCAGTATTTT.

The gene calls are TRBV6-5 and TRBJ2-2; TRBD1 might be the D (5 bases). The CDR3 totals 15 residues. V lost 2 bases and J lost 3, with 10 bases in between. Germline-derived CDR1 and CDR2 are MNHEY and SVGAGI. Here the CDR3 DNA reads TGTGCCAGCAGTTACCTACAGGAGTACACCGGGGAGCTGTTTTTT. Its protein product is CASSYLQEYTGELFF.

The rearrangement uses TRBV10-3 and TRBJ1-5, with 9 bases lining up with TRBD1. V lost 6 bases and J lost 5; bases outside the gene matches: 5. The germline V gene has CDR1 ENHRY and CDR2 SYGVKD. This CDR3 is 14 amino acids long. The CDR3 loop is CAISDRGVDQPQHF. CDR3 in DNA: TGTGCCATCAGCGACAGGGGGGTCGATCAGCCCCAGCATTTT.

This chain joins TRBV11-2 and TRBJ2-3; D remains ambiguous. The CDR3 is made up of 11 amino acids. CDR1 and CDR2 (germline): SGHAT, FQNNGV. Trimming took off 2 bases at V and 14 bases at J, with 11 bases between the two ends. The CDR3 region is CASSLSTPPYF. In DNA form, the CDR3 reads TGTGCCAGCAGCTTATCAACTCCGCCGTATTTT. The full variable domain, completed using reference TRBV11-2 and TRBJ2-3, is EAGVAQSPRYKIIEKRQSVAFWCNPISGHATLYWYQQILGQGPKLLIQFQNNGVVDDSQLPKDRFSAERLKGVDSTLKIQPAKLEDSAVYLCASSLSTPPYFGPGTRLTVL.

CDR3 sequence reads: CASSLLPTYEQYF. Written as DNA, the CDR3 is TGTGCCAGCAGTTTATTACCCACCTACGAGCAGTACTTC. The chain employs TRBV27 and TRBJ2-5; D not resolved. The J call is in doubt because the DNA end fits TRBJ2-7 better. The CDR3 totals 13 residues. Per the germline V gene, CDR1 is MNHEY and CDR2 is SMNVEV (reference sequence).

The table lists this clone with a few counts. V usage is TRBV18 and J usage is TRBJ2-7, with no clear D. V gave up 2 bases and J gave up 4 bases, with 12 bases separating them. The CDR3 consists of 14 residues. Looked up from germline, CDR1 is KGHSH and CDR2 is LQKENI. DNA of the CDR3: TGTGCCAGCTCACCAGAAACAGAAGAATACGAGCAGTACTTC. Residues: CASSPETEEYEQYF.

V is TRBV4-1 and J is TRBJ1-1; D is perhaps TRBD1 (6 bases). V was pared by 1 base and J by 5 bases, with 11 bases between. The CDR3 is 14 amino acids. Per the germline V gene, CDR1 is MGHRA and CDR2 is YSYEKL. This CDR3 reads CASSQAGASTEAFF. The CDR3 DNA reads TGCGCCAGCAGCCAAGCAGGGGCGTCGACTGAAGCTTTCTTT.